One and the same sample provided the 14 T cell receptor beta chains below, sequenced in a study of cytomegalovirus exposure and HLA in healthy donors. PCR employed 60 Vbeta and 13 Jbeta primers. TCRdb keeps only in-frame clones here, not all; method: immunoSEQ multiplex PCR. This table holds over 150,000 clones, about 80% found once. Sequencing used PBMCs. These receptors were taken from a girl under 18 in good health and CMV-seropositive.

This clone was counted a few times. This chain links TRBV6-5 with TRBJ2-7, with a possible D match to TRBD2 (6 bases). This CDR3 spans 14 amino acids. Trimming left V 0 bases short and J 3 bases short, with 9 bases between. Looked up from germline, CDR1 is MNHEY and CDR2 is SVGAGI. CDR3 loop: CASSYSRTNYEQYF. The CDR3 bases are TGTGCCAGCAGTTACTCGAGGACTAACTACGAGCAGTACTTC.

The CDR3: CASSDISGANVLTF. The CDR3 coding sequence is TGTGCCAGCAGTGACATCTCTGGGGCCAACGTCCTGACTTTC. This chain connects TRBV2 to TRBJ2-6, with D unclear. The V and J ends lost 3 bases and 0 bases respectively, with 3 bases between them. The germline gives CDR1 SNHLY, CDR2 FYNNEI. The CDR3 loop spans 14 amino acids.

V usage is TRBV27 and J usage is TRBJ2-7; tentative D call: TRBD2 (6 bases). This CDR3 has 14 amino acids. Trimming took 8 bases from V and 5 from J, leaving 19 bases between them. Germline loops: CDR1 MNHEY, CDR2 SMNVEV (reference sequence). CDR3 residues: CASLKRVRADEQYF. The CDR3 DNA reads as TGTGCCAGCCTCAAGCGGGTGAGGGCCGACGAGCAGTACTTC.

V and J are TRBV9 and TRBJ2-1, with D unresolved. V was pared by 7 bases and J by 4 bases, with 9 bases between. This CDR3 region has 12 residues. Germline CDR1 reads SGDLS; CDR2 reads YYNGEE. CDR3: CASGHQYNEQFF. The CDR3, as DNA: TGTGCCAGCGGGCACCAATACAATGAGCAGTTCTTC. The full variable domain, in which reference TRBV9 and TRBJ2-1 provide the parts outside the CDR3, is DSGVTQTPKHLITATGQRVTLRCSPRSGDLSVYWYQQSLDQGLQFLIQYYNGEERAKGNILERFSAQQFPDLHSELNLSSLELGDSALYFCASGHQYNEQFFGPGTRLTVL.

The chain recombines TRBV9 with TRBJ2-1; 7 bases are shared with TRBD2. CDR1 is SGDLS and CDR2 is YYNGEE in the germline V gene. Trimming cost V 2 bases and J 7 bases; bases outside gene matches: 9. The CDR3 runs 15 residues. The CDR3 here is CASSVRASGYNEQFF. Written as DNA, the CDR3 is TGTGCCAGCAGCGTGAGGGCTAGCGGTTATAATGAGCAGTTCTTC.

The chain uses TRBV28 and TRBJ1-2; 7 bases are a match to TRBD1. The germline V gene encodes CDR1 MDHEN and CDR2 SYDVKM. V was pared by 4 bases and J by 4 bases, with 18 bases of the junction left unmatched. The CDR3 length is 18 residues. Written as DNA, the CDR3 is TGTGCCAGCAGTTCTCAAGTCCCGGGACAGTCAGCTAGCTATGGCTACACCTTC. Amino acids: CASSSQVPGQSASYGYTF.

The CDR3 loop is CASFKRGFTDTQYF. For the CDR3, the DNA is TGCGCCAGCTTTAAGCGGGGGTTCACAGATACGCAGTATTTT. This chain joins TRBV10-2 and TRBJ2-3; 8 bases agree with TRBD2. Germline V gene lookup returns CDR1 WSHSY and CDR2 SAAADI. There are 14 residues in the CDR3. J lost 2 bases, V lost 8 bases, and 6 bases had no gene match.

The chain has TRBV10-3 and TRBJ2-1; tentatively, D is TRBD1 (6 bases). The CDR3 sequence is 15 residues long. Deletions cut 3 bases from V and 1 base from J, with 10 bases between. The germline CDR1 and CDR2 sequences are ENHRY and SYGVKD. CDR3 coding DNA: TGTGCCATCAGTGATCATCAGGGGTCCTACAATGAGCAGTTCTTC. Protein: CAISDHQGSYNEQFF.

The chain employs TRBV6-5 and TRBJ2-1; a weak D match, TRBD2 (5 bases). The germline V and J ends were trimmed by 6 bases and 8 bases, with 14 bases remaining between them. Germline V gives CDR1 MNHEY, CDR2 SVGAGI. The CDR3 consists of 13 residues. The CDR3 sequence is CASRKTSNDEQFF. The CDR3 bases are TGTGCCAGCAGGAAAACTAGTAATGATGAGCAGTTCTTC.

V gene TRBV5-4 combines with J gene TRBJ1-5, with 10 bases lining up with TRBD1. The CDR3 runs 17 residues. Germline V lookup: CDR1 SGHNT, CDR2 YYREEE (reference sequence). J gave up 0 bases and V 4 bases, and 7 bases lay outside the gene matches. This chain's CDR3 is CASSKTGGGDSNQPQHF. The CDR3 region has the DNA TGTGCCAGCAGCAAGACAGGGGGCGGGGATAGCAATCAGCCCCAGCATTTT.

V is TRBV13 and J is TRBJ1-1, with 8 bases fitting TRBD1. The CDR3 covers 17 residues. CDR1 is PRHDT, CDR2 FYEKMQ, per germline (reference sequence). With V trimmed by 3 bases and J by 1 base, 10 bases remained unmatched. The CDR3 loop reads CASSLLGYRGENTEAFF. DNA of the CDR3: TGTGCCAGCAGCTTGTTGGGATACAGGGGGGAGAACACTGAAGCTTTCTTT.

V usage is TRBV9 and J usage is TRBJ2-7, with 8 positions matching TRBD1. V gave up 4 bases and J gave up 0 bases; unmatched junction bases: 6. This CDR3 region has 15 residues. Germline V gives CDR1 SGDLS, CDR2 YYNGEE. The CDR3 loop reads CASSPRQGLSYEQYF. In DNA form, the CDR3 reads TGTGCCAGCAGCCCCCGACAGGGGCTCTCCTACGAGCAGTACTTC.

The rearrangement links TRBV10-3 to TRBJ2-7; TRBD1 matches 7 bases. Germline V gives CDR1 ENHRY, CDR2 SYGVKD. With V trimmed by 5 bases and J by 6 bases, 7 bases remained unmatched. The CDR3 runs to 13 residues. The CDR3 DNA sequence: TGTGCCATCAGTAGAACAGGGGAGCTCGAGCAGTACTTC. Residues: CAISRTGELEQYF.

The chain is built from TRBV18 and TRBJ1-2; unclear D gene. Trimming stripped 8 bases from V and 6 bases from J, with 13 bases between. CDR1 is KGHSH and CDR2 is LQKENI in the germline V gene. The CDR3 extends over 12 amino acids. CDR3 protein: CASTPEGDGYTF. The CDR3 DNA sequence: TGTGCCAGCACGCCGGAGGGTGATGGCTACACCTTC.